This T cell receptor beta chain was sequenced during a study of graft-versus-host responses after intestinal transplantation. Study-wide background: Transplants were multivisceral, liver-intestinal, or isolated intestinal. Anti-thymocyte globulin induction preceded 2 to 4 years of tacrolimus and steroid maintenance in all recipients.

Whole-study findings and limits: Analysis identified GvH clones in recipient marrow, with some appearing first in ileum or blood. Peak circulating GvH clone levels were associated with early post-transplant HvG declines.

This CDR3 spans 14 amino acids. Germline V gene data show CDR1 as SGHTS and CDR2 as YDEGEE. Trimming pared 1 base from V and 11 bases from J, leaving 13 bases between. Here immunoSEQ multiplex PCR was the method, and the copy in TCRdb shows in-frame clones only, minus some. The repertoire holds about 36,000 clones, around 94% seen once, with 0.22% in the top ten. With regard to this clone: The antigen is unknown.

The sequence came from a human donor who was the organ donor for an intestinal transplant. The chain carries TRBV5-8 and TRBJ2-6; D gene uncertain. The specimen comprised unstimulated CD4+ T cells sorted from spleen or lymph node cells, sampled before transplant. CDR3 in amino acids: CASSLLPAYDVLTF. Written as DNA, the CDR3 is TGTGCCAGCAGCTTGTTGCCGGCCTACGACGTCCTGACTTTC. Based on the CDR3 plus reference TRBV5-8 and TRBJ2-6, the full variable domain is EAGVTQSPTHLIKTRGQQATLRCSPISGHTSVYWYQQALGLGLQFLLWYDEGEERNRGNFPPRFSGRQFPNYSSELNVNALELEDSALYLCASSLLPAYDVLTFGAGSRLTVL.